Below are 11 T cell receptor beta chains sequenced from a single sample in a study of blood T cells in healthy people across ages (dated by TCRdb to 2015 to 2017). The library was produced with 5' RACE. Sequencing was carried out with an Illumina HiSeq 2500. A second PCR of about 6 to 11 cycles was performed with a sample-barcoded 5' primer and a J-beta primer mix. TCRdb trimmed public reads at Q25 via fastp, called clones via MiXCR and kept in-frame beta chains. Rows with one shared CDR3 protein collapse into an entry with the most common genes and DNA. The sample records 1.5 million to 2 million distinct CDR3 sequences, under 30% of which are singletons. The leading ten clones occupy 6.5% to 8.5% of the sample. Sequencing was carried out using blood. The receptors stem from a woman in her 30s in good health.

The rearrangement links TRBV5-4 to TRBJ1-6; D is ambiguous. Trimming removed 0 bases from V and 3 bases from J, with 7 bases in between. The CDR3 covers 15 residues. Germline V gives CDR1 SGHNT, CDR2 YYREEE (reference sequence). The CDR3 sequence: CASSLAPDYNSPLHF. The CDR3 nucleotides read TGTGCCAGCAGCTTGGCCCCTGACTATAATTCACCCCTCCACTTT.

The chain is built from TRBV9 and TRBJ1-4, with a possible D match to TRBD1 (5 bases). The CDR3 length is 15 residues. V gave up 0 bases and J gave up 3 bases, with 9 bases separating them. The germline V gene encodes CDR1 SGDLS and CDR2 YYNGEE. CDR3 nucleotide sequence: TGTGCCAGCAGCGTAGGGGGGTCCTCTAATGAAAAACTGTTTTTT. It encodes CASSVGGSSNEKLFF. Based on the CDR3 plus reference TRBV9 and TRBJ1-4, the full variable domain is DSGVTQTPKHLITATGQRVTLRCSPRSGDLSVYWYQQSLDQGLQFLIQYYNGEERAKGNILERFSAQQFPDLHSELNLSSLELGDSALYFCASSVGGSSNEKLFFGSGTQLSVL.

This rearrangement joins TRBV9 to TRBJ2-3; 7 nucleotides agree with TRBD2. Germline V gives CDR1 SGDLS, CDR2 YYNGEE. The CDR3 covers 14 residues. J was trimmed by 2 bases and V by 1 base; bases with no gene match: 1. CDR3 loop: CASSVTSATDTQYF. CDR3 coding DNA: TGTGCCAGCAGCGTAACTAGCGCCACAGATACGCAGTATTTT.

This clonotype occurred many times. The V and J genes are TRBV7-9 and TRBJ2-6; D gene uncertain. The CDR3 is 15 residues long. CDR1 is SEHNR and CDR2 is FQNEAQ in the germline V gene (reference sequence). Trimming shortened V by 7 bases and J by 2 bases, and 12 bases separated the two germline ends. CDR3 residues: CASTGGGAGANVLTF. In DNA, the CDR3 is TGTGCCAGCACCGGCGGTGGGGCTGGGGCCAACGTCCTGACTTTC. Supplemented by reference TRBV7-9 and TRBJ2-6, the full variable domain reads DTGVSQNPRHKITKRGQNVTFRCDPISEHNRLYWYRQTLGQGPEFLTYFQNEAQLEKSRLLSDRFSAERPKGSFSTLEIQRTEQGDSAMYLCASTGGGAGANVLTFGAGSRLTVL.

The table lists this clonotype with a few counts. CDR3 bases: TGCAGTGCTAGTCTTCTAGCGGGAGGGCTTCAAGAGACCCAGTACTTC. Translating it yields CSASLLAGGLQETQYF. The chain couples TRBV20-1 to TRBJ2-5; 12 bases match TRBD2. Trimming cost V 3 bases and J 2 bases; bases outside gene matches: 7. The CDR3 is 16 residues long. The germline V gene has CDR1 DFQATT and CDR2 SNEGSKA (reference sequence).

The CDR3 sequence: CASRLGQGRTEAFF. CDR3 in DNA: TGTGCCAGCAGACTGGGACAGGGGAGGACTGAAGCTTTCTTT. This chain joins TRBV28 and TRBJ1-1; TRBD1 aligns across 10 bases. CDR1 and CDR2 from the germline V gene are MDHEN and SYDVKM. CDR3 length: 14 amino acids. V dropped 6 bases and J dropped 5; count of bases not matched to a gene: 6.

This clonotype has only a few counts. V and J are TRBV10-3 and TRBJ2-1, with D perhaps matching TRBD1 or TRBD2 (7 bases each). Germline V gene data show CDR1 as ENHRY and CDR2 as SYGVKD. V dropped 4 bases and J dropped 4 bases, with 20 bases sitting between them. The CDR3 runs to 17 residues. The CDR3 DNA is TGTGCCATCAGTGGGTCGGGGAGGGGGCCAAATTACAATGAGCAGTTCTTC. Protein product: CAISGSGRGPNYNEQFF.

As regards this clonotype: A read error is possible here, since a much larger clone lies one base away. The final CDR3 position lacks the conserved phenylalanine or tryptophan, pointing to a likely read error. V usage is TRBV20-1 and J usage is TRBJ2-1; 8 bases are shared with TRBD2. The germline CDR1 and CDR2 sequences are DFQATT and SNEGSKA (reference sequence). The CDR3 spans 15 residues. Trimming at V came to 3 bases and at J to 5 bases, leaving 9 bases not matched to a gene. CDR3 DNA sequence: TGCAGTGCTAGTTATGGACTAGCAGAGAACAATGAGCAGTTCCTC. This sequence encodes CSASYGLAENNEQFL.

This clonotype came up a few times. The DNA for the CDR3 is TGTGCTAGTGGGCACGGGGATAATCAGCCCCAGCATTTT. Amino acids: CASGHGDNQPQHF. The V gene is TRBV12-5, the J gene TRBJ1-5; D remains unclear. The V gene's germline CDR1 is LGHNT and CDR2 FRNRAP. Trimming pared 6 bases from V and 4 bases from J, leaving 10 bases between. This CDR3 comprises 13 residues.

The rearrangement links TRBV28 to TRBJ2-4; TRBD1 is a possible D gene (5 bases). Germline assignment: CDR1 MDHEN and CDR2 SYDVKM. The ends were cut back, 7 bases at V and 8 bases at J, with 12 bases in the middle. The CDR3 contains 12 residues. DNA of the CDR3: TGTGCCAGCAACTCAGGGTTGTACATTCAGTACTTC. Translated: CASNSGLYIQYF. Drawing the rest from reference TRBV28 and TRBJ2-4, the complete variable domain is DVKVTQSSRYLVKRTGEKVFLECVQDMDHENMFWYRQDPGLGLRLIYFSYDVKMKEKGDIPEGYSVSREKKERFSLILESASTNQTSMYLCASNSGLYIQYFGAGTRLSVL.

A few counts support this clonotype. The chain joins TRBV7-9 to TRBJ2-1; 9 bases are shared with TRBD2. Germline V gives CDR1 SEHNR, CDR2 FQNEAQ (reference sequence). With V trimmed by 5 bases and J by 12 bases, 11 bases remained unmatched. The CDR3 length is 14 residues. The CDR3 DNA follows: TGTGCCAGCAGCGACCGGTCAGCGGGAGGAGGGCAGTTCTTC. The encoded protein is CASSDRSAGGGQFF.